This T cell receptor beta chain was obtained from a study of CD8 T cells in Susac syndrome. The V and J ends lost 3 bases and 1 base respectively, with 12 bases between them. The CDR3 runs 15 residues. Germline V gene sequence: CDR1 SQVTM, CDR2 ANQGSEA. The RNA, about 0.5 to 1 ug, was put through reverse transcription using random hexamers. TCRdb reprocessed the immunoSEQ multiplex PCR reads with MiXCR, giving one entry per CDR3 protein. The sample records roughly 180,000 distinct CDR3 sequences, just under 95% being singletons. This TCR came from a human donor in good health. Sequenced input: CD4+ T cells from PBMCs. The rearrangement uses TRBV29-1 and TRBJ2-2; D not certain. This CDR3 is CSVEEGYRNTGELFF. The CDR3 DNA follows: TGCAGCGTTGAGGAAGGGTACAGGAACACCGGGGAGCTGTTTTTT.